A selection of T cell receptor beta chains follows, all from one sample in a study of T cell responses to AZD1222 COVID-19 vaccine. This table comes from immunoSEQ multiplex PCR, and its TCRdb copy is limited to in-frame clones, with some not included. The table lists approximately 94,000 clones, 88% of them singletons. This specimen was peripheral blood, taken on day 0 of AZD1222 vaccination. These receptors all stem from an adult in good health. CDR3s include the opening cysteine and the closing phenylalanine or tryptophan. Where a row states a size, it is once, few, many or the class of an expanded clone; other rows omit it.

j_gene,abundance,v_gene,CDR3aa
TRBJ2-1,.,TRBV27,CASSSAGPIFSYNEQFF
TRBJ2-3,once,TRBV5-4,CASSLGFLRGDTQYF
TRBJ2-1,.,TRBV7-9,CASSLQGNQFF
TRBJ1-2,.,TRBV9,CASSVDLANYGYTF
TRBJ2-5,.,TRBV10-3,CASRDEQETQYF
TRBJ2-1,.,TRBV4-2,CASSQDKGLAGVNEQFF
TRBJ1-5,.,TRBV19,CASTATQGLGNQPQHF
TRBJ1-2,.,TRBV10-3,CAISESTDYYGYTF
TRBJ1-1,.,TRBV5-5,CASVLGTGTGRAEAFF
TRBJ1-1,.,TRBV4-1,CASSPIGVTEAFF
TRBJ2-3,.,TRBV14,CASSPFGGRGDTQYF
TRBJ1-6,.,TRBV7-3,CASSTGTANSPLHF
TRBJ2-7,.,TRBV6-6,CASSYSTTYEQYF
TRBJ1-4,.,TRBV21-1,CASSTKWQGSCEKLFF
TRBJ2-1,.,TRBV6-6,CASSYGRARNEQFF
TRBJ1-5,.,TRBV7-8,CASSKGYSPHSNQPQHF
TRBJ1-2,.,TRBV30,CAWRVQGAVSGYTF
TRBJ2-1,.,TRBV28,CASSFPWTSGSNEQFF
TRBJ1-5,.,TRBV21-1,CASAQGRVIYQPQHF
TRBJ1-1,.,TRBV18,CAAQQGSDTEAFF
TRBJ1-1,.,TRBV21-1,CASSKGSGYRRENTEAFF
TRBJ1-4,.,TRBV5-8,CASSQEGPREKLFF
TRBJ2-2,.,TRBV4-1,CASSQDHLAGGTGELFF
TRBJ2-7,few,TRBV30,CAWSVDSGLSEQYF
TRBJ2-7,.,TRBV19,CASKRGQGYYEQYF
TRBJ1-5,.,TRBV4-1,CASSVGPVPGNQPQHF
TRBJ2-2,.,TRBV7-3,CASSLLGTSGSSSGELFF
TRBJ1-2,.,TRBV18,CASSPPGDRSANYGYTF
TRBJ1-1,.,TRBV4-1,CASSPPIVRADMNTEAFF
TRBJ2-7,once,TRBV11-2,CASSFSASGKYEQYF
TRBJ2-7,.,TRBV3-1/TRBV3-2,CASSPRVGLLYEQYF